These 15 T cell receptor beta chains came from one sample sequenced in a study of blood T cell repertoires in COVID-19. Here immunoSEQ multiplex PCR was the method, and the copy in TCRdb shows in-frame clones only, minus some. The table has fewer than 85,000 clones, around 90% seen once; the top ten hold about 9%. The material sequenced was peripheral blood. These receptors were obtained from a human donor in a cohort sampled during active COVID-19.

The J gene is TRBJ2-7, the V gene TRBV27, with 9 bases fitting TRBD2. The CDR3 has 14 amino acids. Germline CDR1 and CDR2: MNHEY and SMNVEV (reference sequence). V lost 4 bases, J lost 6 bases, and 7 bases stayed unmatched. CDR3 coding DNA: TGTGCCAGCAGTTCCTTAGCGGGAGTAGTCGAGCAGTACTTC. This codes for CASSSLAGVVEQYF.

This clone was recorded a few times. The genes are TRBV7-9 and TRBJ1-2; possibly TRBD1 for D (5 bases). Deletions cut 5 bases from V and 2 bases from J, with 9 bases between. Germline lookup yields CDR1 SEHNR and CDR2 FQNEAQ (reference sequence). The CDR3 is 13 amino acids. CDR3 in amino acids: CASSETVNYGYTF. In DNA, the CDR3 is TGTGCCAGCAGCGAGACAGTAAACTATGGCTACACCTTC.

The CDR3 DNA follows: TGTGCCAGCAGCCATCTGACAGGGAAGGGTACAGATACGCAGTATTTT. Its translation: CASSHLTGKGTDTQYF. This sequence joins TRBV14 and TRBJ2-3, with 7 bases fitting TRBD1. The trim removed 3 bases at V and 3 bases at J, leaving 9 bases unmatched. The CDR3 contains 16 residues. Germline V gene sequence: CDR1 SGHDN, CDR2 FVKESK. Combining the CDR3 with reference TRBV14 and TRBJ2-3 gives the whole variable domain EAGVTQFPSHSVIEKGQTVTLRCDPISGHDNLYWYRRVMGKEIKFLLHFVKESKQDESGMPNNRFLAERTGGTYSTLKVQPAELEDSGVYFCASSHLTGKGTDTQYFGPGTRLTVL.

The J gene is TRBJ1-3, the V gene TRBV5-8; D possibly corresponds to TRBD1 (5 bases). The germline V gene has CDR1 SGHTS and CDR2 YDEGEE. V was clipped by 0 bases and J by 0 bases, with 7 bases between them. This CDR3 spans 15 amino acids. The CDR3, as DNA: TGTGCCAGCAGCTTGGCAGGGTACTCTGGAAACACCATATATTTT. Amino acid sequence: CASSLAGYSGNTIYF.

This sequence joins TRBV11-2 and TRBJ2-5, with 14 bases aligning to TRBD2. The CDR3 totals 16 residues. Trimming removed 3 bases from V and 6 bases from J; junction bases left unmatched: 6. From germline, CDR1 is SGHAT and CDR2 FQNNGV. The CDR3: CASSLGLAGVAQTQYF. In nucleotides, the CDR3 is TGTGCCAGCAGCTTGGGACTAGCGGGAGTGGCACAGACCCAGTACTTC.

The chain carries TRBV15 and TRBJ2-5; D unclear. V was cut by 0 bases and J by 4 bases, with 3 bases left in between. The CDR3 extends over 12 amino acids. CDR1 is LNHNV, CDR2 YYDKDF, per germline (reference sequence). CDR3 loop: CATSRERETQYF. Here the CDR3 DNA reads TGTGCCACCAGCAGAGAGCGAGAGACCCAGTACTTC.

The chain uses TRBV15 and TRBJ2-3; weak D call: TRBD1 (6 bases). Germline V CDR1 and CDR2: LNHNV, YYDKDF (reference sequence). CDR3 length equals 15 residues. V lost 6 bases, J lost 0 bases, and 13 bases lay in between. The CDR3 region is CATSRTVDSTDTQYF. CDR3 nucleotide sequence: TGTGCCACCAGTCGGACAGTTGATAGCACAGATACGCAGTATTTT. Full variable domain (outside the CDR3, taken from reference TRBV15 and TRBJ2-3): DAMVIQNPRYQVTQFGKPVTLSCSQTLNHNVMYWYQQKSSQAPKLLFHYYDKDFNNEADTPDNFQSRRPNTSFCFLDIRSPGLGDTAMYLCATSRTVDSTDTQYFGPGTRLTVL.

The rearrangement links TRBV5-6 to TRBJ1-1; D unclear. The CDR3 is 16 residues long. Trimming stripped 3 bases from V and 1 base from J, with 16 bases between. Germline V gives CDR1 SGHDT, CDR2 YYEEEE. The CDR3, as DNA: TGTGCCAGCAGCTCCCCAGGTGTTTTTAGGAACACTGAAGCTTTCTTT. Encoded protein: CASSSPGVFRNTEAFF.

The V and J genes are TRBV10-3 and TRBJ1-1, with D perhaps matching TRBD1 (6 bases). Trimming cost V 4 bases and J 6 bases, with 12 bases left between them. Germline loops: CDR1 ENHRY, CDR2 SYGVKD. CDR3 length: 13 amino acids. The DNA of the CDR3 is TGTGCCATCAGTGTCCAGGGGACCTCTGAAGCTTTCTTT. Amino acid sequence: CAISVQGTSEAFF.

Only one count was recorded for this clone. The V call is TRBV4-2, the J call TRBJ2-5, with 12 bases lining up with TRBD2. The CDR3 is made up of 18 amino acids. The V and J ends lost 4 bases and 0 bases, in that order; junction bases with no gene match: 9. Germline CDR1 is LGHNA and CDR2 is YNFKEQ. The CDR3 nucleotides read TGTGCCAGCAGCCGCACGGGGACTAGCGGGCGATACCAAGAGACCCAGTACTTC. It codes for CASSRTGTSGRYQETQYF.

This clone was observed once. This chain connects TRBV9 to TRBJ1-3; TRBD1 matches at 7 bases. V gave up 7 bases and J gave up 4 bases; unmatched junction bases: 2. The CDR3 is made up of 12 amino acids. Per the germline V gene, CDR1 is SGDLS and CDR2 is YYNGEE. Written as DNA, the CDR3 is TGTGCCAGCCGGGGACAGGGAAACACCATATATTTT. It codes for CASRGQGNTIYF.

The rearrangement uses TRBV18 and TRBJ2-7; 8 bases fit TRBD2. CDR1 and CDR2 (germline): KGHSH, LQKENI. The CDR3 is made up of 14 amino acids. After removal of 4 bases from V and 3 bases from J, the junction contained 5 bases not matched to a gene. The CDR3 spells CASSQRGLGYEQYF. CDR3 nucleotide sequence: TGTGCCAGCTCACAAAGGGGACTAGGCTACGAGCAGTACTTC.

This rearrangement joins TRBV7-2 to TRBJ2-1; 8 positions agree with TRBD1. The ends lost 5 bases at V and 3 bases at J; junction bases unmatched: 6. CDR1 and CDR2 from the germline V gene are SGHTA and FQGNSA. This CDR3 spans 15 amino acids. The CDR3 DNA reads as TGTGCCAGCAGCCCACGGACAGGGTTCTACAATGAGCAGTTCTTC. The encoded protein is CASSPRTGFYNEQFF.

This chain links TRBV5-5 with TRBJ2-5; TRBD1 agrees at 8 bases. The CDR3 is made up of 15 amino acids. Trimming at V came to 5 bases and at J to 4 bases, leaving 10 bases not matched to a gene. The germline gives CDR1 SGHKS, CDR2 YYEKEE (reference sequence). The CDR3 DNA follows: TGTGCCAGCAGGAGCCGGACAGGGAGAGGAGAGACCCAGTACTTC. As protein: CASRSRTGRGETQYF.

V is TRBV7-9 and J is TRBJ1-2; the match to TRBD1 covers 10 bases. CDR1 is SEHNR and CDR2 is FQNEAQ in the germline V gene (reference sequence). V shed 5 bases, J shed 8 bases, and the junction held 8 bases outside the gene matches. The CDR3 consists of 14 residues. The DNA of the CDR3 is TGTGCCAGCAGCCTGGCCGGGACAGGGGACGGCTACACCTTC. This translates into CASSLAGTGDGYTF. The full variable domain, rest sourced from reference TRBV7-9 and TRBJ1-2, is DTGVSQNPRHKITKRGQNVTFRCDPISEHNRLYWYRQTLGQGPEFLTYFQNEAQLEKSRLLSDRFSAERPKGSFSTLEIQRTEQGDSAMYLCASSLAGTGDGYTFGSGTRLTVV.